The present entry profiles one T cell receptor (beta chain) with its context. Antigen: not known. The CDR3 has 15 residues. Germline values: CDR1 SGDLS, CDR2 YYNGEE. Trimming removed 0 bases at V and 4 bases at J, with 14 bases between. This specimen comes from a study of T cell responses to AZD1222 COVID-19 vaccine. Study-level background: Combined were second doses at about 4 or about 12 weeks.

Study observations and caveats: The reported proportion of spike-specific TCRs targeting unmutated variant regions was nearly half. Clonal diversity may have been underestimated in mostly white British donors.

Clones were read by immunoSEQ multiplex PCR, and TCRdb kept only the in-frame ones, dropping some. The table includes 80,000 to 90,000 clones, roughly nine tenths detected once. This material consisted of peripheral blood, taken on day 0 of AZD1222 vaccination. The TCR originated in an adult in good health. This chain joins TRBV9 and TRBJ2-7; possible D gene TRBD2, 6 bases. This CDR3 reads CASSVGGGSLYEQYF. CDR3 nucleotide sequence: TGTGCCAGCAGCGTAGGAGGAGGGTCTCTTTACGAGCAGTACTTC. Combining the CDR3 with reference TRBV9 and TRBJ2-7 gives the whole variable domain DSGVTQTPKHLITATGQRVTLRCSPRSGDLSVYWYQQSLDQGLQFLIQYYNGEERAKGNILERFSAQQFPDLHSELNLSSLELGDSALYFCASSVGGGSLYEQYFGPGTRLTVT.